Shown below are 29 T cell receptor beta chains from a single sample sequenced in a study of shared clonotypes between healthy human individuals. Profiling relied on immunoSEQ multiplex PCR, and the TCRdb table lists in-frame clones only, not all of them. The sample consists of over 1.4 million clones, roughly 96% of them appearing once. Material: naive CD4+ T cells sorted from blood. This sample's subset: CD45RA+ positively selected. Source of these receptors: a man aged 25-45 years in good health.

This chain uses TRBV7-9 with TRBJ1-1; unclear D gene. Germline V gene data show CDR1 as SEHNR and CDR2 as FQNEAQ (reference sequence). The CDR3 is 16 residues long. The ends were cut back, 3 bases at V and 4 bases at J, with 18 bases in the middle. The CDR3 DNA reads TGTGCCAGCAGCTTGGGGTTGGCGGGTCAGGTCACTGAAGCTTTCTTT. Amino acids: CASSLGLAGQVTEAFF. Filled out from reference TRBV7-9 and TRBJ1-1, the complete variable domain reads DTGVSQNPRHKITKRGQNVTFRCDPISEHNRLYWYRQTLGQGPEFLTYFQNEAQLEKSRLLSDRFSAERPKGSFSTLEIQRTEQGDSAMYLCASSLGLAGQVTEAFFGQGTRLTVV.

The chain has TRBV7-2 and TRBJ1-3; D is uncertain. Germline lookup yields CDR1 SGHTA and CDR2 FQGNSA. The length of the CDR3 is 15 residues. V was shortened by 5 bases and J by 0 bases, with 11 bases between the two germline ends. CDR3 sequence reads: CASSLVAVSGNTIYF. The CDR3 nucleotides are TGTGCCAGCAGCCTAGTGGCTGTCTCTGGAAACACCATATATTTT.

The V call is TRBV10-3, the J call TRBJ1-1; D might be TRBD1 (5 bases). With 2 bases removed from V and 6 bases from J, the gap between germline ends came to 16 bases. Germline-derived CDR1 and CDR2 are ENHRY and SYGVKD. CDR3 length: 15 residues. As DNA, the CDR3 is TGTGCCATCAGTGAGAGGGGATTGCAGGTATCTGAAGCTTTCTTT. Its translation: CAISERGLQVSEAFF.

The chain links TRBV27 to TRBJ2-5, with a possible D match to TRBD2 (6 bases). The CDR3 covers 17 residues. Germline CDR1 and CDR2: MNHEY and SMNVEV (reference sequence). V gave up 7 bases and J gave up 0 bases, with 21 bases separating them. The DNA for the CDR3 is TGTGCCAGCACCAATGGGGGGTTTTGGGCTTACCAAGAGACCCAGTACTTC. This codes for CASTNGGFWAYQETQYF.

This chain uses TRBV9 with TRBJ2-1, with D perhaps TRBD2 (6 bases). Trimming took off 1 base at V and 3 bases at J, with 8 bases between the two ends. There are 14 residues in the CDR3. CDR1 and CDR2 (germline): SGDLS, YYNGEE. CDR3 coding DNA: TGTGCCAGCAGCGTATTAGCGGACTACAATGAGCAGTTCTTC. The encoded protein is CASSVLADYNEQFF.

The chain recombines TRBV16 with TRBJ1-5, with 7 bases matching TRBD1. Germline trimming cut 2 bases from V and 11 bases from J; bases unmatched to any gene: 15. The CDR3 extends over 16 amino acids. Germline loops: CDR1 KGHSY, CDR2 FQNENV. CDR3 nucleotide sequence: TGTGCCAGCAGCCAACGGACTGGGACAGAGACTTCAGCCCAGCATTTT. Protein: CASSQRTGTETSAQHF.

This clone was recorded only once. The chain recombines TRBV19 with TRBJ1-2; D not resolved. The V gene lost 4 bases and the J gene lost 8 bases, with 20 bases spanning the gap. This CDR3 region has 15 residues. Looked up from germline, CDR1 is LNHDA and CDR2 is SQIVND (reference sequence). The CDR3 protein is CASSKMDRATLGYTF. CDR3 in DNA: TGTGCCAGTAGTAAAATGGATAGGGCGACGTTGGGCTACACCTTC. The full variable domain, rest sourced from reference TRBV19 and TRBJ1-2, is DGGITQSPKYLFRKEGQNVTLSCEQNLNHDAMYWYRQDPGQGLRLIYYSQIVNDFQKGDIAEGYSVSREKKESFPLTVTSAQKNPTAFYLCASSKMDRATLGYTFGSGTRLTVV.

V gene TRBV19 combines with J gene TRBJ1-1; D uncertain. Germline CDR1 and CDR2: LNHDA and SQIVND (reference sequence). The CDR3 has 14 residues. Trimming took off 4 bases at V and 0 bases at J, with 9 bases between the two ends. In nucleotides, the CDR3 is TGTGCCAGTAGTACACAGATCATGAACACTGAAGCTTTCTTT. As protein: CASSTQIMNTEAFF.

This clone was counted a single time. This CDR3 is CASSSGQGDISNQPQHF. CDR3 nucleotides: TGTGCCAGCAGCAGCGGGCAGGGTGACATTAGCAATCAGCCCCAGCATTTT. The rearrangement links TRBV7-9 to TRBJ1-5; tentatively, D is TRBD1 (5 bases). V was shortened by 5 bases and J by 0 bases, with 17 bases between the two germline ends. Germline CDR1 and CDR2: SEHNR and FQNEAQ (reference sequence). The length of the CDR3 is 17 residues. Complete variable domain (other parts from reference TRBV7-9 and TRBJ1-5): DTGVSQNPRHKITKRGQNVTFRCDPISEHNRLYWYRQTLGQGPEFLTYFQNEAQLEKSRLLSDRFSAERPKGSFSTLEIQRTEQGDSAMYLCASSSGQGDISNQPQHFGDGTRLSIL.

The gene calls are TRBV28 and TRBJ1-5, with TRBD1 matching over 7 bases. CDR1 is MDHEN and CDR2 is SYDVKM in the germline V gene. V lost 6 bases, J lost 3 bases, and 5 bases stayed unmatched. The CDR3 consists of 14 residues. The chain's CDR3 is CASSLTGNNQPQHF. The CDR3, as DNA: TGTGCCAGCAGCCTGACAGGGAACAATCAGCCCCAGCATTTT.

V usage is TRBV10-3 and J usage is TRBJ2-3; no clear D. This CDR3 is 17 amino acids long. With 4 bases removed from V and 3 bases from J, the gap between germline ends came to 20 bases. The germline V gene encodes CDR1 ENHRY and CDR2 SYGVKD. CDR3 in DNA: TGTGCCATCAGTGGAGCGAGGCAGACACCCGGGACAGATACGCAGTATTTT. Its translation: CAISGARQTPGTDTQYF.

This clone is a singleton in its sample. The chain recombines TRBV7-8 with TRBJ2-3; 9 positions match TRBD1. CDR3 length: 15 amino acids. The V segment lost 5 bases and the J segment 1 base; nucleotides outside the gene matches: 4. Germline CDR1 and CDR2: SGHVS and FQNEAQ. The CDR3 protein is CASSQRTGGTDTQYF. The CDR3 DNA reads as TGTGCCAGCAGCCAAAGGACAGGGGGCACAGATACGCAGTATTTT. The full variable domain, its missing parts supplied by reference TRBV7-8 and TRBJ2-3, is GAGVSQSPRYKVAKRGQDVALRCDPISGHVSLFWYQQALGQGPEFLTYFQNEAQLDKSGLPSDRFFAERPEGSVSTLKIQRTQQEDSAVYLCASSQRTGGTDTQYFGPGTRLTVL.

The chain combines TRBV28 with TRBJ1-5; D may be TRBD1 (6 bases). The CDR3 loop spans 13 amino acids. Germline V CDR1 and CDR2: MDHEN, SYDVKM. Trimming pared 6 bases from V and 6 bases from J, leaving 12 bases between. The CDR3 coding sequence is TGTGCCAGCAGAACAGGGTCGGGTCAGCCCCAGCATTTT. Translated, it gives CASRTGSGQPQHF.

This clone was picked up one time. This chain connects TRBV5-5 to TRBJ2-7; 8 bases fit TRBD1. This CDR3 is built from 15 residues. V was clipped by 5 bases and J by 3 bases; unmatched bases: 10. Germline-derived CDR1 and CDR2 are SGHKS and YYEKEE (reference sequence). This chain's CDR3 is CASRLGTGLVYEQYF. The CDR3 DNA reads as TGTGCCAGCAGATTAGGGACAGGTCTCGTCTACGAGCAGTACTTC. The whole variable domain, filled in from reference TRBV5-5 and TRBJ2-7, reads DAGVTQSPTHLIKTRGQQVTLRCSPISGHKSVSWYQQVLGQGPQFIFQYYEKEERGRGNFPDRFSARQFPNYSSELNVNALLLGDSALYLCASRLGTGLVYEQYFGPGTRLTVT.

This chain links TRBV25-1 with TRBJ1-1; no clear D. Trimming removed 2 bases at V and 9 bases at J, with 13 bases between. The CDR3 has 13 residues. Germline values: CDR1 MGHDK, CDR2 SYGVNS. The CDR3 bases are TGTGCCAGCAGTGAAAATACCTTTACGAAAGCTTTCTTT. Protein: CASSENTFTKAFF.

The chain combines TRBV28 with TRBJ2-7, with D perhaps being TRBD1 or TRBD2 (5 bases each). Germline values: CDR1 MDHEN, CDR2 SYDVKM. The CDR3 contains 12 residues. Trimming shortened V by 5 bases and J by 6 bases, and 11 bases separated the two germline ends. This CDR3 reads CASSGDLSEQYF. DNA for the CDR3: TGTGCCAGCAGTGGGGACCTGAGCGAGCAGTACTTC.

V gene TRBV29-1 combines with J gene TRBJ2-1; TRBD2 might be the D (5 bases). The CDR3 totals 18 residues. Trimming pared 7 bases from V and 5 bases from J, leaving 30 bases between. Germline V gene sequence: CDR1 SQVTM, CDR2 ANQGSEA. The CDR3 is CSAAWSPRASTPNNEQFF. DNA of the CDR3: TGCAGCGCAGCCTGGTCCCCGCGGGCGTCGACGCCAAACAATGAGCAGTTCTTC.

The J gene is TRBJ2-2, the V gene TRBV5-5; D may match TRBD1 or TRBD2 (5 bases each). The CDR3 spans 17 residues. V was pared by 0 bases and J by 6 bases, with 18 bases between. Germline loops: CDR1 SGHKS, CDR2 YYEKEE (reference sequence). In DNA, the CDR3 is TGTGCCAGCAGCTTGGGGGTTCCGGGGCTAAGACCCGGGGAGCTGTTTTTT. This sequence encodes CASSLGVPGLRPGELFF.

The chain joins TRBV6-6 to TRBJ2-7, with 8 positions matching TRBD2. The CDR3 extends over 13 amino acids. The junction had 5 bases not matched to a gene; V was cut back by 7 bases and J by 3 bases. CDR1 MNHNY and CDR2 SVGAGI come from the germline V gene (reference sequence). The CDR3 bases are TGTGCCAGCAATCTAGCGGGCGTCTACGAGCAGTACTTC. Its protein product is CASNLAGVYEQYF.

This chain joins TRBV9 and TRBJ2-1; D call uncertain. The CDR3 spans 15 residues. V was pared by 0 bases and J by 2 bases, with 9 bases between. Germline V gene sequence: CDR1 SGDLS, CDR2 YYNGEE. The CDR3 protein is CASSVAPEAYNEQFF. The CDR3 nucleotides are TGTGCCAGCAGCGTAGCCCCTGAGGCCTACAATGAGCAGTTCTTC. Drawing the rest from reference TRBV9 and TRBJ2-1, the complete variable domain is DSGVTQTPKHLITATGQRVTLRCSPRSGDLSVYWYQQSLDQGLQFLIQYYNGEERAKGNILERFSAQQFPDLHSELNLSSLELGDSALYFCASSVAPEAYNEQFFGPGTRLTVL.

The rearrangement uses TRBV4-3 and TRBJ2-3; D not certain. The V end was cut by 0 bases, the J end by 2 bases, with 6 bases between. There are 14 residues in the CDR3. Germline V gene data show CDR1 as LGHNA and CDR2 as YSLEER. CDR3 loop: CASSQDNTTDTQYF. The CDR3 bases are TGCGCCAGCAGCCAAGATAATACCACAGATACGCAGTATTTT.

DNA for the CDR3: TGTGCCAGCAGCTTGCTAGCGGGAGGACGGTTGGATACGCAGTATTTT. Translating it yields CASSLLAGGRLDTQYF. The genes are TRBV7-6 and TRBJ2-3; 11 nucleotides align to TRBD2. V gave up 3 bases and J gave up 6 bases; unmatched junction bases: 8. Germline V gives CDR1 SGHVS, CDR2 FNYEAQ. The CDR3 extends over 16 amino acids.

V gene TRBV11-2 combines with J gene TRBJ1-5; tentatively, D is TRBD1 (5 bases). Trimming cost V 5 bases and J 7 bases, with 21 bases left between them. The CDR3 runs to 16 residues. Looked up from germline, CDR1 is SGHAT and CDR2 is FQNNGV. Here the CDR3 DNA reads TGTGCCAGCAGCCAAGGGGTGGCAGGGCGGTTGCAGCCCCAGCATTTT. Protein product: CASSQGVAGRLQPQHF.

The chain links TRBV6-6 to TRBJ1-2, with TRBD1 identical over 8 bases. The trim removed 5 bases at V and 6 bases at J, leaving 8 bases unmatched. Germline V gene data show CDR1 as MNHNY and CDR2 as SVGAGI (reference sequence). The CDR3 is made up of 14 amino acids. CDR3 protein: CASSLRGQEDGYTF. CDR3 in DNA: TGTGCCAGCAGTCTCAGGGGGCAAGAAGATGGCTACACCTTC.

The V call is TRBV19, the J call TRBJ2-7, with a weak D call TRBD1 (6 bases). CDR1 LNHDA and CDR2 SQIVND come from the germline V gene (reference sequence). This CDR3 is 15 amino acids long. Trimming took 6 bases from V and 3 from J, leaving 18 bases between them. The CDR3 loop is CASSITSGTYYEQYF. The CDR3 region has the DNA TGTGCCAGTAGCATCACCTCCGGGACATACTACGAGCAGTACTTC.

CDR3 residues: CASRTGQGASNTEAFF. In DNA, the CDR3 is TGTGCCAGCAGGACGGGACAGGGGGCCTCAAACACTGAAGCTTTCTTT. The chain couples TRBV25-1 to TRBJ1-1; 12 positions match TRBD1. The germline V gene has CDR1 MGHDK and CDR2 SYGVNS. Losses at the gene ends were 6 bases for V and 2 bases for J; bases not matched to a gene: 7. The CDR3 runs to 16 residues.

This clone was detected only a few times. The chain carries TRBV5-1 and TRBJ2-3, with D uncertain. The V gene lost 6 bases and the J gene lost 3 bases, with 5 bases spanning the gap. The CDR3 contains 11 residues. Per germline, CDR1 SGHRS and CDR2 YFSETQ. The CDR3: CASTTTDTQYF. The CDR3 region has the DNA TGCGCCAGCACGACAACAGATACGCAGTATTTT.

This chain connects TRBV6-9 to TRBJ2-7; no clear D gene. CDR3 length equals 14 residues. The V end lost 7 bases, the J end lost 1 base, and 14 bases lay between the germline ends. The germline CDR1 and CDR2 sequences are MNHGY and SVAAGI. The CDR3 protein is CASTQAGLSYEQYF. CDR3 DNA: TGTGCCAGCACCCAGGCCGGGCTATCCTACGAGCAGTACTTC.

V gene TRBV10-3 combines with J gene TRBJ1-2; D is unresolved. This CDR3 is built from 13 residues. V lost 10 bases and J 2 bases, leaving 14 bases between the germline ends. CDR1 is ENHRY, CDR2 SYGVKD, per germline. The CDR3 here is CASGDGSNYGYTF. CDR3 DNA sequence: TGTGCCAGCGGTGATGGGTCCAACTATGGCTACACCTTC.